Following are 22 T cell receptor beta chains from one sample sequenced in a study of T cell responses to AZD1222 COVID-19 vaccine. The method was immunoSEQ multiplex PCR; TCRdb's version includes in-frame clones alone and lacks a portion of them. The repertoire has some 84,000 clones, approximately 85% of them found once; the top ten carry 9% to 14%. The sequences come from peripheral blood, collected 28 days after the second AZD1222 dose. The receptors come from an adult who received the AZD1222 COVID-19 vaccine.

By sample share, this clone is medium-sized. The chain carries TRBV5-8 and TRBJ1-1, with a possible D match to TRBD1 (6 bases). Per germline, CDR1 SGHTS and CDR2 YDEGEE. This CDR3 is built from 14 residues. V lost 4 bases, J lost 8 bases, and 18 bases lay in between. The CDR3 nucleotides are TGTGCCAGCAGCCAGGGACAAATCCTCCACGAAGCTTTCTTT. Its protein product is CASSQGQILHEAFF.

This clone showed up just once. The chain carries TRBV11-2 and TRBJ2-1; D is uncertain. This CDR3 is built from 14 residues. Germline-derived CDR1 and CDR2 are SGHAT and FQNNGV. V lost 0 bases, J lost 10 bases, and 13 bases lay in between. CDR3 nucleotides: TGTGCCAGCAGCTTAGATTACCAGACCGCGGAGCAGTTCTTC. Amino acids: CASSLDYQTAEQFF. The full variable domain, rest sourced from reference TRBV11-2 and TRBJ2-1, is EAGVAQSPRYKIIEKRQSVAFWCNPISGHATLYWYQQILGQGPKLLIQFQNNGVVDDSQLPKDRFSAERLKGVDSTLKIQPAKLEDSAVYLCASSLDYQTAEQFFGPGTRLTVL.

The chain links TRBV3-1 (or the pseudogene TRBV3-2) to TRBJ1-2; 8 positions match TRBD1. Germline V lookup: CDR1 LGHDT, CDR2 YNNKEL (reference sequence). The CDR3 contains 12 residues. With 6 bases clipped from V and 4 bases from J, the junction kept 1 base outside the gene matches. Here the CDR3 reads CASRTGVYGYTF. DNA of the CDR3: TGTGCCAGCAGGACAGGGGTCTATGGCTACACCTTC.

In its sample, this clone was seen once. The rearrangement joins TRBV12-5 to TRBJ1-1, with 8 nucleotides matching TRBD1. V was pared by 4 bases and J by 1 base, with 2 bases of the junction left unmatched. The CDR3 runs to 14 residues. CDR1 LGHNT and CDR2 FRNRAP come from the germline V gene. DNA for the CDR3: TGTGCTAGTGGTTCGCAGGGGGCGAACACTGAAGCTTTCTTT. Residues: CASGSQGANTEAFF. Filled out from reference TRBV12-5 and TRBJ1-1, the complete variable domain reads DARVTQTPRHKVTEMGQEVTMRCQPILGHNTVFWYRQTMMQGLELLAYFRNRAPLDDSGMPKDRFSAEMPDATLATLKIQPSEPRDSAVYFCASGSQGANTEAFFGQGTRLTVV.

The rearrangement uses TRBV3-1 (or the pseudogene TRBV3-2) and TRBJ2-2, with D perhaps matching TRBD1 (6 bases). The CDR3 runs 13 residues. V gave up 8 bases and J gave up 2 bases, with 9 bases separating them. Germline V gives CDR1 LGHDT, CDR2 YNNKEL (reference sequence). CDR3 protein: CASRDTNTGELFF. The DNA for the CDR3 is TGTGCCAGCCGGGACACTAACACCGGGGAGCTGTTTTTT.

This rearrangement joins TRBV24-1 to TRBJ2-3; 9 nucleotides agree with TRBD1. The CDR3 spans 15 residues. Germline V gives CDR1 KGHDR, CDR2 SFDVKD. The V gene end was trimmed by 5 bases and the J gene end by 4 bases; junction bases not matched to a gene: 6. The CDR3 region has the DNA TGTGCCACCAGTGCCGCCGGGACAGGGCCAGATACGCAGTATTTT. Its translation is CATSAAGTGPDTQYF.

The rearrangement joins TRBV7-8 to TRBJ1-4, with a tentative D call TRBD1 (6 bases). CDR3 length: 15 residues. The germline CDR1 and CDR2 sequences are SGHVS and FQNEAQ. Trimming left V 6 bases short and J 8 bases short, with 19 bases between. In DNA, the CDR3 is TGTGCCAGCAGTCCCGGGGGGCGGGGAAGGGAAAAACTGTTTTTT. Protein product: CASSPGGRGREKLFF.

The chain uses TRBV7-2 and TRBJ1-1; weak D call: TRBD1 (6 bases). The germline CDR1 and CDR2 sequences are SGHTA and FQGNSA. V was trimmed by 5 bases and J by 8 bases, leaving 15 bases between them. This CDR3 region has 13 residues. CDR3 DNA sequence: TGTGCCAGCAGCCCCCCCACAGGGTTGGAAGCTTTCTTT. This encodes CASSPPTGLEAFF.

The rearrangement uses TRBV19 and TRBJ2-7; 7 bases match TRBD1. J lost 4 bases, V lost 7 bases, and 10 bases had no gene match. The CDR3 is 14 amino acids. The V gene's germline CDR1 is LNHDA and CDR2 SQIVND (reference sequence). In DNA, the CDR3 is TGTGCCAGTACGAGCCGGGACAGAAGGTACGAGCAGTACTTC. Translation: CASTSRDRRYEQYF.

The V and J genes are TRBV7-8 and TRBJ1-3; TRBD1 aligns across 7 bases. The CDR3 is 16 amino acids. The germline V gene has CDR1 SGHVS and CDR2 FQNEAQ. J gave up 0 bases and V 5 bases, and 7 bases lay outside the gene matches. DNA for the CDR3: TGTGCCAGCAGCCCCATGTACAGGGGCTCTGGAAACACCATATATTTT. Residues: CASSPMYRGSGNTIYF.

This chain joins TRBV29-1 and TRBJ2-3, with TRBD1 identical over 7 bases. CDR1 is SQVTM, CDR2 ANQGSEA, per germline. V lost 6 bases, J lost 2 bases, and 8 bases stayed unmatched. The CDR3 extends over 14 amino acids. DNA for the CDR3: TGCAGCGTAGAACCGGGACAGCACACAGATACGCAGTATTTT. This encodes CSVEPGQHTDTQYF.

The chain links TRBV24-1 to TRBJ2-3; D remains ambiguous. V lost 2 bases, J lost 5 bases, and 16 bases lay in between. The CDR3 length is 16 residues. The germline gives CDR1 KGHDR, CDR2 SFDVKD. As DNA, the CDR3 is TGTGCCACCAGTGATTGGCAGGACGCACCTTTAGATACGCAGTATTTT. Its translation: CATSDWQDAPLDTQYF.

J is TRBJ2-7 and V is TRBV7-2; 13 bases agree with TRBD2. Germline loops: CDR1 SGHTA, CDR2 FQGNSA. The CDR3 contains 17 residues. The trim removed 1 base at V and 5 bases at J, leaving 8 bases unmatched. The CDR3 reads CASSLGGTSGIVNEQYF. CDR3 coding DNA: TGTGCCAGCAGCTTAGGGGGGACTAGCGGGATTGTTAACGAGCAGTACTTC.

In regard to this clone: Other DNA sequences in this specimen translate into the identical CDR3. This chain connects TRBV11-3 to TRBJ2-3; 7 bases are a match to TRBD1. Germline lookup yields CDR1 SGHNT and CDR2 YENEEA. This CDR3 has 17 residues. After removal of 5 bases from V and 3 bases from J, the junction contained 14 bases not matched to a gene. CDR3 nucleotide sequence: TGTGCCAGCAGCGATACACCGGACAGGAGGTTTACAGATACGCAGTATTTT. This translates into CASSDTPDRRFTDTQYF.

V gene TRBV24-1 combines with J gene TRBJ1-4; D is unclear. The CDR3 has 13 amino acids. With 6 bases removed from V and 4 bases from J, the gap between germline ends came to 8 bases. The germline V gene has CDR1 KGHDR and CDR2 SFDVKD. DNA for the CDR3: TGTGCCACCAGTAATGGACTTAATGAAAAACTGTTTTTT. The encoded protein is CATSNGLNEKLFF.

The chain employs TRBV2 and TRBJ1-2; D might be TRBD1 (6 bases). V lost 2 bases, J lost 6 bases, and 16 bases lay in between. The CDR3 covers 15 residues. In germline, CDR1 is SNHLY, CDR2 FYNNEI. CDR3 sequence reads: CASSESGQLRNGYTF. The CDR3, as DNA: TGTGCCAGCAGTGAATCTGGACAGCTAAGGAATGGCTACACCTTC.

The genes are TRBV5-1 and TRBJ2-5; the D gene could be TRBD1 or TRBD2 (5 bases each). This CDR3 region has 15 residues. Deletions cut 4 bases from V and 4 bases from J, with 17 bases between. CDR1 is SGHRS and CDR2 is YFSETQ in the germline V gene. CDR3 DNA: TGCGCCAGCAGCCCCAACGGGGCGAAGCGAGAGACCCAGTACTTC. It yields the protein CASSPNGAKRETQYF.

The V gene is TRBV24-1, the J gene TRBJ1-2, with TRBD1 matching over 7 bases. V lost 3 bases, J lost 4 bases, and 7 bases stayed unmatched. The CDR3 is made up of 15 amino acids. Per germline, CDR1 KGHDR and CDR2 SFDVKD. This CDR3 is CATSDEQGPSYGYTF. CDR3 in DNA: TGTGCCACCAGTGATGAACAGGGGCCCTCCTATGGCTACACCTTC.

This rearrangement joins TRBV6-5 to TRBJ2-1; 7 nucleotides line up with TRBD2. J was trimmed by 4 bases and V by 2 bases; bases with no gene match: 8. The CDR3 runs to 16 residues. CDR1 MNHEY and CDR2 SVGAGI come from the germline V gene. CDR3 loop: CASSYRGLAAYNEQFF. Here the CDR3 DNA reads TGTGCCAGCAGTTACCGCGGGCTAGCGGCTTACAATGAGCAGTTCTTC.

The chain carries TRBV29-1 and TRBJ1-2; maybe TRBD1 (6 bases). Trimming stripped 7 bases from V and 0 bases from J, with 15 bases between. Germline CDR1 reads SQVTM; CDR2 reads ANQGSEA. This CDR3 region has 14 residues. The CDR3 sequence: CSAPRTEANYGYTF. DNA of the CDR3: TGCAGCGCACCTCGGACAGAAGCTAACTATGGCTACACCTTC.

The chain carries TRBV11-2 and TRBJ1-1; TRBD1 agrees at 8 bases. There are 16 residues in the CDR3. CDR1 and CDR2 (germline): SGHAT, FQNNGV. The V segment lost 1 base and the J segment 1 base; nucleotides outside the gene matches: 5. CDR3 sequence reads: CASSLGPGQGNTEAFF. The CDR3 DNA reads TGTGCCAGCAGCTTAGGGCCCGGACAGGGGAACACTGAAGCTTTCTTT.

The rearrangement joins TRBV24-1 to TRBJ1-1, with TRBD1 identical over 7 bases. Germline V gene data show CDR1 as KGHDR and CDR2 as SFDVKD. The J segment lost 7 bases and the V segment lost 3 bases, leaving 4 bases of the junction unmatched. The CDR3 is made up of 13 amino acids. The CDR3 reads CATSDPTGIEAFF. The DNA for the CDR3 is TGTGCCACCAGTGATCCGACAGGGATTGAAGCTTTCTTT.